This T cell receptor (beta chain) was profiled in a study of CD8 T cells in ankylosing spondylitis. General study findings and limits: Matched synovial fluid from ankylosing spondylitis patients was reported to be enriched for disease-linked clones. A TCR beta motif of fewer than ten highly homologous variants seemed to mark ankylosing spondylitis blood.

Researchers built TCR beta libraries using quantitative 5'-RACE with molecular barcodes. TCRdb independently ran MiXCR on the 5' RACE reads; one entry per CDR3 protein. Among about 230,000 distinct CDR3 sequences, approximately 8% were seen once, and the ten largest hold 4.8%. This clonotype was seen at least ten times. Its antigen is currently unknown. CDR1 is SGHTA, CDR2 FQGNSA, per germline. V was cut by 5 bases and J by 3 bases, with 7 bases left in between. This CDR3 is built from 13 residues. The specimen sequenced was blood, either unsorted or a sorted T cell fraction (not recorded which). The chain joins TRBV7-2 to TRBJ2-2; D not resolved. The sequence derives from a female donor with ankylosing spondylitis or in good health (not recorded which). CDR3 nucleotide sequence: TGTGCCAGCAGCCTTCACTACACCGGGGAGCTGTTTTTT. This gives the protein CASSLHYTGELFF.